This T cell receptor (beta chain) was captured by sequencing in a study of blood T cell repertoires in COVID-19. Study summary: The study drew acute and convalescent COVID-19 samples from the United States, Italy and Spain.

Authors' processing steps: Researchers report that nucleated cell counts were estimated from reference gene primer amplification. Using immunoSEQ multiplex PCR, the repertoire was profiled, and TCRdb retains in-frame clones only, with some absent. That table is the source of V, J and clone size, and D and trimming were worked out from the DNA. Among about 17,000 clones listed, roughly four fifths were seen once. The CDR3 spans 13 residues. CDR1 and CDR2 from the germline V gene are MNHEY and SMNVEV (reference sequence). V lost 2 bases and J 3 bases, leaving 4 bases between the germline ends. Source material: peripheral blood. The V and J genes are TRBV27 and TRBJ2-2, with unresolved D. This clonotype originated in a woman in her 70s with active COVID-19. CDR3: CASSLRHTGELFF. DNA of the CDR3: TGTGCCAGCAGTTTACGTCACACCGGGGAGCTGTTTTTT.